The TCR beta chain described here comes from a study of cytomegalovirus exposure and HLA in healthy donors. Study results and limitations: It was in a later analysis that TCR association rates were seen to vary by HLA locus, highest for DRB1 and lowest for HLA-C. Some V segments, TRBV6-2 and TRBV6-3 among them, were indistinguishable and were therefore excluded. For TCR beta chains, V- and J-gene trimming was later linked to a missense DCLRE1C variant.

At collection, donors were nominally healthy, but unrecorded immune exposures were probable. Note on this clone: What it binds is unknown. The sample contains more than one DNA sequence encoding this CDR3.

Trimming cost V 1 base and J 2 bases, with 8 bases left between them. Germline loops: CDR1 SGHDT, CDR2 YYEEEE. The CDR3 is 14 residues long. Primers included in the PCR were 60 Vbeta and 13 Jbeta primers. Sequenced by immunoSEQ multiplex PCR; TCRdb stores in-frame clones only, minus some. The data contain around 120,000 clones, about 80% of them seen just once; the ten biggest clones take up approximately 2.6%. The receptor comes from a boy younger than 10 in good health and CMV-seronegative. Sequenced input: PBMCs. The chain has TRBV5-6 and TRBJ2-3, with no clear D. CDR3 DNA sequence: TGTGCCAGCAGCTTGATCCAGGACACAGATACGCAGTATTTT. Its translation: CASSLIQDTDTQYF.